One T cell receptor (beta chain) is described in this entry. The data were taken from a study of T cells in Graves' hyperthyroidism and ophthalmopathy. Germline V gene sequence: CDR1 SGHTA, CDR2 FQGTGA. The CDR3 length is 19 residues. Unmatched junction bases numbered 14, after V lost 4 bases and J lost 4 bases. TCR beta CDR3 region amplification was performed from RNA transcripts. The HTBI set primed first-round TCR CDR3 RT-PCR. TCRdb recomputed calls from the multiplex PCR reads with MiXCR, one row per CDR3 protein. In the table there are some 620,000 distinct CDR3 sequences, around 16% of which are singletons.

The specimen sequenced was blood. The source of this sequence is a woman in her twenties or thirties with Graves' hyperthyroidism. V gene TRBV7-3 combines with J gene TRBJ2-2; TRBD2 matches 11 bases. As DNA, the CDR3 is TGTGCCAGCAGCTCCTCAGGGCCCATACTAGCGGGAGTCACCGGGGAGCTGTTTTTT. This translates into CASSSSGPILAGVTGELFF.